This T cell receptor (beta chain) was sequenced for a study of blood T cell repertoires in COVID-19. Whole-study context: COVID-19 samples, acute and convalescent, were from the United States, Italy and Spain. The analysed material was cDNA or gDNA that came from T cells, B-cell-depleted T cells, or PBMCs.

Trimming cost V 4 bases and J 0 bases; bases outside gene matches: 10. Germline V gene lookup returns CDR1 MNHEY and CDR2 SMNVEV (reference sequence). The CDR3 covers 18 residues. Some clones are missing from TCRdb's copy, which holds only in-frame ones; the method was immunoSEQ multiplex PCR. Among 110,000 to 150,000 clones, 80% to 90% were seen once, and the ten largest hold around 2.9%. The specimen sequenced was peripheral blood. The receptor was isolated from a man aged 55 to 70 with active or convalescent COVID-19. V is TRBV27 and J is TRBJ1-5; 9 bases line up with TRBD1. In DNA form, the CDR3 reads TGTGCCAGCAGTTCCACAGGGGGCGGAAGTTATAGCAATCAGCCCCAGCATTTT. Protein: CASSSTGGGSYSNQPQHF.